The 28 T cell receptor beta chains in this list originate from one sample, sequenced in a study of blood T cell repertoires in COVID-19 (TCRdb year 2020). Preparation of the library involved the immunoSEQ multiplex PCR assay. The table comes from immuneACCESS by way of TCRdb, which keeps in-frame sequences with V and J called. Part of the clones is missing from these tables; in studies checked, under half for an unresolved V gene and the rest for unknown reasons. Here the sample has about 220,000 clones; over 75% occur a single time. Roughly 13% of the sample is held by the ten biggest clonotypes. The sample comprised peripheral blood. These receptors came from a human donor in a cohort sampled during active COVID-19.

This clone was picked up a small number of times. The identical CDR3 is also encoded by other nucleotide sequences in the sample. The chain employs TRBV30 and TRBJ1-2, with D possibly matching TRBD1 (6 bases). The CDR3 has 13 amino acids. CDR1 is GTSNPN and CDR2 is SVGIG in the germline V gene (reference sequence). V was trimmed by 3 bases and J by 4 bases, leaving 12 bases between them. CDR3 in amino acids: CAWSRDRPYGYTF. The CDR3 DNA follows: TGTGCCTGGAGCAGAGACAGGCCCTATGGCTACACCTTC.

V and J are TRBV28 and TRBJ1-1; weak D call: TRBD1 (6 bases). CDR1 is MDHEN, CDR2 SYDVKM, per germline. V was pared by 4 bases and J by 4 bases, with 16 bases between. This CDR3 has 15 residues. In DNA form, the CDR3 reads TGTGCCAGCAGTTATACCCGGGGAGGGGGCACTGAAGCTTTCTTT. As protein: CASSYTRGGGTEAFF.

This chain joins TRBV9 and TRBJ2-2; TRBD1 is a possible D gene (5 bases). The V end lost 3 bases, the J end lost 0 bases, and 6 bases lay between the germline ends. The germline V gene encodes CDR1 SGDLS and CDR2 YYNGEE. The CDR3 is 14 residues long. CDR3 in amino acids: CASSARANTGELFF. The CDR3 DNA sequence: TGTGCCAGCAGCGCCAGGGCGAACACCGGGGAGCTGTTTTTT.

V gene TRBV6-5 combines with J gene TRBJ2-2; D is perhaps TRBD2 (6 bases). Germline CDR1 reads MNHEY; CDR2 reads SVGAGI. V lost 0 bases to trimming and J lost 5 bases, with 7 bases between them. The CDR3 spans 14 residues. The CDR3 DNA is TGTGCCAGCAGTTACTCGGAGGGGACCGGGGAGCTGTTTTTT. Translation gives CASSYSEGTGELFF.

The table lists this clone with a count of one. At the DNA level, this CDR3 is encoded by other sequences in the same sample as well. V is TRBV9 and J is TRBJ1-5, with D perhaps matching TRBD1 (5 bases). Between the trimmed V and J ends, which lost 0 bases and 5 bases, there was a span of 12 bases. The germline CDR1 and CDR2 sequences are SGDLS and YYNGEE. This CDR3 contains 15 residues. CDR3 DNA sequence: TGTGCCAGCAGCGTAGCACCCGGAGGGGATCAGCCCCAGCATTTT. Translation: CASSVAPGGDQPQHF. The variable domain in full, completed from reference TRBV9 and TRBJ1-5, reads DSGVTQTPKHLITATGQRVTLRCSPRSGDLSVYWYQQSLDQGLQFLIQYYNGEERAKGNILERFSAQQFPDLHSELNLSSLELGDSALYFCASSVAPGGDQPQHFGDGTRLSIL.

The chain employs TRBV18 and TRBJ2-3; TRBD2 aligns across 7 bases. The V segment lost 3 bases and the J segment 1 base; nucleotides outside the gene matches: 1. CDR3 length: 14 amino acids. Germline lookup yields CDR1 KGHSH and CDR2 LQKENI. CDR3 region: CASSPLAGTDTQYF. DNA of the CDR3: TGTGCCAGCTCACCCCTAGCGGGCACAGATACGCAGTATTTT.

As to this clone: Additional DNA sequences in this sample encode the identical CDR3. The rearrangement uses TRBV5-1 and TRBJ2-5; weak D call: TRBD1 (5 bases). The CDR3 sequence is 14 residues long. With 4 bases removed from V and 4 bases from J, the gap between germline ends came to 14 bases. Germline CDR1 and CDR2: SGHRS and YFSETQ. The CDR3 coding sequence is TGCGCCAGCAGCCCTCAGGGTGGGCGAGAGACCCAGTACTTC. Translation: CASSPQGGRETQYF.

The chain carries TRBV6-6 and TRBJ1-3; D is possibly TRBD1 (6 bases). The CDR3 spans 14 residues. The germline CDR1 and CDR2 sequences are MNHNY and SVGAGI (reference sequence). Trimming pared 2 bases from V and 4 bases from J, leaving 9 bases between. The CDR3: CASSYMGTGNTIYF. CDR3 coding DNA: TGTGCCAGCAGTTACATGGGGACAGGAAACACCATATATTTT.

The V call is TRBV9, the J call TRBJ1-1; D uncertain. The length of the CDR3 is 13 residues. In germline, CDR1 is SGDLS, CDR2 YYNGEE. V dropped 3 bases and J dropped 10 bases, with 16 bases sitting between them. CDR3 bases: TGTGCCAGCAGCGCAAAACCGCCCGAGGGAGCTTTCTTT. This translates into CASSAKPPEGAFF.

The V call is TRBV7-9, the J call TRBJ1-2; perhaps TRBD1 as D (6 bases). Trimming cost V 4 bases and J 10 bases, with 16 bases left between them. The CDR3 runs to 13 residues. The germline V gene has CDR1 SEHNR and CDR2 FQNEAQ (reference sequence). The CDR3 DNA follows: TGTGCCAGCAGCTACGAGGGTACAGGGTCCTACACCTTC. Translation gives CASSYEGTGSYTF.

V and J are TRBV5-4 and TRBJ1-2; TRBD1 agrees at 7 bases. The CDR3 spans 16 residues. CDR1 is SGHNT, CDR2 YYREEE, per germline (reference sequence). The J segment lost 0 bases and the V segment lost 4 bases, leaving 9 bases of the junction unmatched. CDR3 nucleotides: TGTGCCAGCAGCCGGGGACAGCTCCGTTCTAACTATGGCTACACCTTC. This sequence encodes CASSRGQLRSNYGYTF.

This sequence joins TRBV5-6 and TRBJ1-1, with D maybe TRBD1 (6 bases). Trimming cost V 4 bases and J 5 bases, with 12 bases left between them. The germline CDR1 and CDR2 sequences are SGHDT and YYEEEE. This CDR3 spans 13 amino acids. CDR3 protein: CASSPQGRTEAFF. CDR3 nucleotide sequence: TGTGCCAGCAGCCCTCAGGGGCGAACTGAAGCTTTCTTT.

This clone has more than one count but fewer than ten. The chain is built from TRBV5-1 and TRBJ2-7, with TRBD2 as a possible D gene (6 bases). CDR3 length equals 14 residues. Germline loops: CDR1 SGHRS, CDR2 YFSETQ. V was cut by 1 base and J by 3 bases, with 11 bases left in between. The CDR3 is CASSLPGLVYEQYF. The DNA for the CDR3 is TGCGCCAGCAGCTTGCCGGGACTGGTCTACGAGCAGTACTTC.

This chain links TRBV5-3 with TRBJ2-1; 11 bases line up with TRBD1. TRBV5-3 is designated an ORF whose function remains uncertain. The V gene end was trimmed by 4 bases and the J gene end by 12 bases; junction bases not matched to a gene: 18. CDR3 length equals 17 residues. The CDR3, as DNA: TGTGCCAGAAGCCCACCTCCTAGAGGACAGGGGGCAATGGGGCAGTTCTTC. It specifies CARSPPPRGQGAMGQFF.

This clone appeared many times. The chain carries TRBV19 and TRBJ2-3, with 7 bases matching TRBD2. V lost 0 bases, J lost 4 bases, and 1 base stayed unmatched. Germline CDR1 LNHDA, CDR2 SQIVND (reference sequence). This CDR3 has 14 amino acids. CDR3 nucleotides: TGTGCCAGTAGTATAGATGGGGGGGCAGATACGCAGTATTTT. Translated, it gives CASSIDGGADTQYF.

The chain links TRBV9 to TRBJ2-3; D might be TRBD2 (7 bases). V shed 0 bases and J shed 5 bases, with 13 bases lying between them. From germline, CDR1 is SGDLS and CDR2 YYNGEE. This CDR3 region has 15 residues. The CDR3 region has the DNA TGTGCCAGCAGCGTAGGGGGGGGCCGTGGAGATACGCAGTATTTT. This translates into CASSVGGGRGDTQYF.

V and J are TRBV7-3 and TRBJ2-6, with D possibly TRBD1 on 6 matching bases. There are 18 residues in the CDR3. Germline V gene data show CDR1 as SGHTA and CDR2 as FQGTGA. Trimming shortened V by 1 base and J by 0 bases, and 13 bases separated the two germline ends. DNA of the CDR3: TGTGCCAGCAGCTTAATAGGGACATCTAACTCTGGGGCCAACGTCCTGACTTTC. Translating gives CASSLIGTSNSGANVLTF.

The chain couples TRBV7-9 to TRBJ2-3, with 8 positions matching TRBD1. V was pared by 4 bases and J by 4 bases, with 4 bases of the junction left unmatched. The CDR3 extends over 14 amino acids. Germline lookup yields CDR1 SEHNR and CDR2 FQNEAQ (reference sequence). In DNA form, the CDR3 reads TGTGCCAGCAGCTATTGGACAGGGTCAGATACGCAGTATTTT. Translation gives CASSYWTGSDTQYF.

This clone was counted a single time. CDR3 residues: CASSGQGGSYNEQFF. The DNA of the CDR3 is TGTGCCAGCAGCGGACAGGGGGGATCCTACAATGAGCAGTTCTTC. V usage is TRBV7-6 and J usage is TRBJ2-1, with 10 bases matching TRBD1. The trim removed 5 bases at V and 1 base at J, leaving 2 bases unmatched. Germline V gives CDR1 SGHVS, CDR2 FNYEAQ. The CDR3 contains 15 residues. Supplemented by reference TRBV7-6 and TRBJ2-1, the full variable domain reads GAGVSQSPRYKVTKRGQDVALRCDPISGHVSLYWYRQALGQGPEFLTYFNYEAQQDKSGLPNDRFSAERPEGSISTLTIQRTEQRDSAMYRCASSGQGGSYNEQFFGPGTRLTVL.

The V and J genes are TRBV5-4 and TRBJ2-3, with D possibly being TRBD1 (5 bases). The germline V gene has CDR1 SGHNT and CDR2 YYREEE (reference sequence). Trimming removed 1 base at V and 9 bases at J, with 15 bases between. This CDR3 comprises 14 residues. The CDR3 DNA follows: TGTGCCAGCAGCTTGACAGGCTCTCGTGGCACGCAGTATTTT. It translates to CASSLTGSRGTQYF.

J is TRBJ2-1 and V is TRBV7-6; TRBD1 agrees at 12 bases. Unmatched junction bases numbered 12, after V lost 3 bases and J lost 0 bases. CDR1 and CDR2 (germline): SGHVS, FNYEAQ. This CDR3 comprises 20 residues. The CDR3 sequence is CASSFRPGQGARGSYNEQFF. The CDR3 nucleotides read TGTGCCAGCAGCTTCAGGCCGGGACAGGGGGCGCGGGGCTCCTACAATGAGCAGTTCTTC.

This clone was seen a handful of times. Here the CDR3 reads CASQGGSTDTQYF. CDR3 in DNA: TGTGCCAGTCAGGGAGGGTCCACAGATACGCAGTATTTT. The chain is built from TRBV2 and TRBJ2-3; 7 nucleotides line up with TRBD2. With 9 bases clipped from V and 2 bases from J, the junction kept 5 bases outside the gene matches. CDR1 is SNHLY and CDR2 is FYNNEI in the germline V gene. The CDR3 has 13 residues.

V is TRBV18 and J is TRBJ1-5; 8 bases map to TRBD1. J gave up 5 bases and V 5 bases, and 8 bases lay outside the gene matches. Germline V gene lookup returns CDR1 KGHSH and CDR2 LQKENI. The CDR3 length is 15 residues. CDR3 protein: CASSEQTGEDQPQHF. Here the CDR3 DNA reads TGTGCCAGCTCAGAGCAGACAGGGGAGGATCAGCCCCAGCATTTT.

The chain employs TRBV28 and TRBJ1-1; 9 nucleotides agree with TRBD1. Germline V gene sequence: CDR1 MDHEN, CDR2 SYDVKM. The J segment lost 9 bases and the V segment lost 6 bases, leaving 8 bases of the junction unmatched. This CDR3 is 13 amino acids long. Here the CDR3 reads CASSKGQGRKAFF. CDR3 in DNA: TGTGCCAGCAGCAAGGGACAGGGAAGGAAAGCTTTCTTT.

The CDR3: CASSLSEPGQGEQFF. The CDR3 DNA reads as TGTGCCAGCAGCTTATCCGAACCGGGACAGGGAGAGCAGTTCTTC. V is TRBV11-1 and J is TRBJ2-1; 9 bases agree with TRBD1. The CDR3 extends over 15 amino acids. Germline CDR1 SGHAT, CDR2 FQDESV (reference sequence). The V segment lost 2 bases and the J segment 10 bases; nucleotides outside the gene matches: 9.

This chain joins TRBV5-1 and TRBJ2-3; D might be TRBD2 (5 bases). Deletions cut 0 bases from V and 5 bases from J, with 13 bases between. CDR3 size: 15 residues. Germline V gene lookup returns CDR1 SGHRS and CDR2 YFSETQ. CDR3 amino acids: CASSLGGTRGDTQYF. The CDR3 coding sequence is TGCGCCAGCAGCTTGGGCGGCACCCGGGGAGATACGCAGTATTTT.

V gene TRBV27 combines with J gene TRBJ2-7, with 8 bases matching TRBD1. Per the germline V gene, CDR1 is MNHEY and CDR2 is SMNVEV (reference sequence). The CDR3 consists of 17 residues. V shed 4 bases and J 2 bases; nucleotides not matched to a gene: 13. For the CDR3, the DNA is TGTGCCAGCAGTTCAAGGGTGGACAGGGCAAACACCTACGAGCAGTACTTC. Translated, it gives CASSSRVDRANTYEQYF.

The V gene is TRBV6-1, the J gene TRBJ2-1; 12 bases line up with TRBD2. The CDR3 sequence is 19 residues long. The germline V gene encodes CDR1 MNHNS and CDR2 SASEGT. V lost 8 bases to trimming and J lost 0 bases; unmatched junction nucleotides: 14. The DNA of the CDR3 is TGTGCCAGCCGTGCCCGACTAGCGGGAGTTCGCCGCTCCTACAATGAGCAGTTCTTC. This encodes CASRARLAGVRRSYNEQFF.